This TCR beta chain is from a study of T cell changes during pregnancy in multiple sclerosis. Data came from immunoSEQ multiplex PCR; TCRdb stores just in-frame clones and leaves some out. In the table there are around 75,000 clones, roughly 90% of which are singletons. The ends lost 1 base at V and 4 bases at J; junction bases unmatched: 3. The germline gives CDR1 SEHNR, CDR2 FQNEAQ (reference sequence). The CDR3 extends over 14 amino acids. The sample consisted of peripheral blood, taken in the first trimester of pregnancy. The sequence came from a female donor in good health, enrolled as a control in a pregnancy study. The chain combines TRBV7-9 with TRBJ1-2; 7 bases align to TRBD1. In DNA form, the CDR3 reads TGTGCCAGCAGCTTAGGGACAGGCCCCTATGGCTACACCTTC. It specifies CASSLGTGPYGYTF.